The next 18 T cell receptor beta chains were all read from a single sample in a study of T cells after yellow fever vaccination. TCRdb re-derived calls from the 5' RACE reads in MiXCR, one entry per CDR3 protein. The sample holds around 30,000 distinct CDR3 sequences, just under 6.5% seen once. Sequencing used PBMCs, either bulk or a sorted T-cell subset (CD4+, CD8+, memory, or dextramer-sorted; not recorded which), obtained on the day of the yellow fever booster vaccination. The source is a man between 25 and 39 years old who received the YFV17D yellow fever vaccine.

The chain employs TRBV12-3 or TRBV12-4 and TRBJ2-1; D assignment may be TRBD1 or TRBD2 (5 bases each). The CDR3 loop spans 14 amino acids. Trimming removed 8 bases at V and 6 bases at J, with 17 bases between. CDR3 nucleotide sequence: TGTGCCAGCGATCCCGGGACCGCGAGCAATGAGCAGTTCTTC. Its protein is CASDPGTASNEQFF.

There are many counts of this clonotype. The chain has TRBV20-1 and TRBJ2-7, with 8 bases aligning to TRBD2. CDR3 length: 12 residues. The ends lost 5 bases at V and 6 bases at J; junction bases unmatched: 6. Per germline, CDR1 DFQATT and CDR2 SNEGSKA (reference sequence). The CDR3: CSAEREYSEQYF. The CDR3 nucleotides are TGCAGTGCTGAGCGGGAGTATTCCGAGCAGTACTTC.

This clonotype was detected ten times or more. J is TRBJ2-2 and V is TRBV7-2, with 8 bases lining up with TRBD2. Germline V gene lookup returns CDR1 SGHTA and CDR2 FQGNSA. This CDR3 has 17 residues. V trimming: 2 bases; J trimming: 4 bases; junction bases outside the gene matches: 9. CDR3 nucleotide sequence: TGTGCCAGCAGCTTAAAGGAGCGCGGGAGGTTCACCGGGGAGCTGTTTTTT. This gives the protein CASSLKERGRFTGELFF.

This clonotype was seen at least ten times. DNA of the CDR3: TGCGCCAGCGCCAGCGGCGGGGGGAATGAGCAGTTCTTC. Translating it yields CASASGGGNEQFF. The chain has TRBV10-1 and TRBJ2-1, with TRBD2 matching over 8 bases. Germline CDR1 WNHNN, CDR2 SYGVQD (reference sequence). The CDR3 length is 13 residues. V lost 8 bases, J lost 7 bases, and 7 bases stayed unmatched.

Many counts were recorded for this clonotype. This chain connects TRBV9 to TRBJ2-2; possible D gene TRBD2, 5 bases. V was trimmed by 4 bases and J by 0 bases, leaving 13 bases between them. From germline, CDR1 is SGDLS and CDR2 YYNGEE. This CDR3 is built from 16 residues. The CDR3: CASSPTGFANTGELFF. CDR3 in DNA: TGTGCCAGCAGCCCAACGGGGTTCGCGAACACCGGGGAGCTGTTTTTT.

This clonotype occurred many times. The chain has TRBV3-1 and TRBJ2-7; D not certain. Germline V CDR1 and CDR2: LGHDT, YNNKEL (reference sequence). Trimming cost V 2 bases and J 4 bases, with 6 bases left between them. This CDR3 contains 12 residues. The CDR3 nucleotides read TGTGCCAGCAGCCAAACTCCGTACGAGCAGTACTTC. Encoded protein: CASSQTPYEQYF.

This clonotype has at least ten counts. The J gene is TRBJ2-1, the V gene TRBV7-2; TRBD2 matches 8 bases. CDR1 is SGHTA and CDR2 is FQGNSA in the germline V gene. V was pared by 5 bases and J by 4 bases, with 7 bases of the junction left unmatched. This CDR3 comprises 15 residues. CDR3 sequence reads: CASSKSGSIYNEQFF. The CDR3 DNA follows: TGTGCCAGCAGCAAGAGCGGGAGCATATACAATGAGCAGTTCTTC.

This clonotype has only a few counts. The rearrangement uses TRBV10-3 and TRBJ2-5; D unresolved. Trimming removed 3 bases from V and 3 bases from J, with 5 bases in between. Germline-derived CDR1 and CDR2 are ENHRY and SYGVKD. This CDR3 spans 12 amino acids. Here the CDR3 reads CAISEREETQYF. CDR3 nucleotide sequence: TGTGCCATCAGTGAACGGGAAGAGACCCAGTACTTC.

This clonotype was recorded at least ten times. V and J are TRBV5-4 and TRBJ2-5, with 8 bases aligning to TRBD1. The CDR3 sequence is 15 residues long. Looked up from germline, CDR1 is SGHNT and CDR2 is YYREEE (reference sequence). J lost 4 bases, V lost 3 bases, and 8 bases had no gene match. The CDR3 DNA reads as TGTGCCAGCAGCTCCAGACAGGGGCGAGGAGAGACCCAGTACTTC. It translates to CASSSRQGRGETQYF. The full variable domain, completed using reference TRBV5-4 and TRBJ2-5, is ETGVTQSPTHLIKTRGQQVTLRCSSQSGHNTVSWYQQALGQGPQFIFQYYREEENGRGNFPPRFSGLQFPNYSSELNVNALELDDSALYLCASSSRQGRGETQYFGPGTRLLVL.

This clonotype has ten or more counts. The gene calls are TRBV6-1 and TRBJ2-7; D is perhaps TRBD1 or TRBD2 (5 bases each). Germline V gene sequence: CDR1 MNHNS, CDR2 SASEGT. This CDR3 has 14 amino acids. Trimming stripped 5 bases from V and 2 bases from J, with 13 bases between. This chain's CDR3 is CASSKWDGTYEQYF. The CDR3 DNA reads TGTGCCAGCAGTAAATGGGACGGGACCTACGAGCAGTACTTC.

This clonotype was observed at least ten times. The V gene is TRBV7-2, the J gene TRBJ2-1; TRBD1 aligns across 10 bases. Germline loops: CDR1 SGHTA, CDR2 FQGNSA. The CDR3 has 15 amino acids. V was clipped by 5 bases and J by 8 bases; unmatched bases: 9. Written as DNA, the CDR3 is TGTGCCAGCAGCCTCCGGGACAGGGGCGTCTATGAGCAGTTCTTC. Amino acids: CASSLRDRGVYEQFF.

This clonotype was seen repeatedly, ten times or more. This chain uses TRBV29-1 with TRBJ1-1; D remains ambiguous. Germline V gene lookup returns CDR1 SQVTM and CDR2 ANQGSEA. With 3 bases removed from V and 1 base from J, the gap between germline ends came to 9 bases. CDR3 size: 13 residues. The CDR3, as DNA: TGCAGCGTTGACGGACCGAGGAACACTGAAGCTTTCTTT. Its protein is CSVDGPRNTEAFF.

This clonotype was detected a few times. The rearrangement joins TRBV29-1 to TRBJ2-2, with D maybe TRBD2 (6 bases). The CDR3 sequence is 17 residues long. CDR1 and CDR2 (germline): SQVTM, ANQGSEA. The V end was cut by 5 bases, the J end by 3 bases, with 22 bases between. CDR3 region: CSVRIAARRADTGELFF. The DNA for the CDR3 is TGCAGCGTTCGGATAGCGGCCCGGAGAGCGGACACCGGGGAGCTGTTTTTT.

J is TRBJ2-7 and V is TRBV11-2; 11 nucleotides align to TRBD2. The CDR3 is 16 amino acids. Germline assignment: CDR1 SGHAT and CDR2 FQNNGV. Losses at the gene ends were 5 bases for V and 2 bases for J; bases not matched to a gene: 8. The CDR3 sequence: CASSPRTTSGTYEQYF. The CDR3 DNA reads as TGTGCCAGCAGCCCACGAACGACTAGCGGGACCTACGAGCAGTACTTC.

There are many counts of this clonotype. The genes are TRBV6-5 and TRBJ2-3; D is unclear. V was cut by 0 bases and J by 6 bases, with 4 bases left in between. The CDR3 has 12 amino acids. From germline, CDR1 is MNHEY and CDR2 SVGAGI. The CDR3 coding sequence is TGTGCCAGCAGTTACTCGGATGATACGCAGTATTTT. This codes for CASSYSDDTQYF.

This clonotype was detected ten times or more. The chain carries TRBV7-2 and TRBJ2-2; D might be TRBD1 (6 bases). The CDR3 spans 16 residues. V was clipped by 1 base and J by 2 bases, with 11 bases between them. CDR1 is SGHTA and CDR2 is FQGNSA in the germline V gene. CDR3 sequence reads: CASSLVGGYNTGELFF. CDR3 sequence (DNA): TGTGCCAGCAGCTTAGTAGGGGGATACAACACCGGGGAGCTGTTTTTT.

In its sample, this clonotype was seen a few times. The chain has TRBV20-1 and TRBJ2-3; 8 bases are a match to TRBD1. The CDR3 runs to 17 residues. V dropped 2 bases and J dropped 4; count of bases not matched to a gene: 14. CDR1 and CDR2 from the germline V gene are DFQATT and SNEGSKA (reference sequence). CDR3 coding DNA: TGCAGTGCTAGAAGTCCGGGTCGGACAGGGACCTCAGATACGCAGTATTTT. As protein: CSARSPGRTGTSDTQYF.

The table lists this clonotype with many counts. The J gene is TRBJ1-2, the V gene TRBV7-2; 10 bases map to TRBD1. Germline V gene data show CDR1 as SGHTA and CDR2 as FQGNSA. J gave up 5 bases and V 0 bases, and 6 bases lay outside the gene matches. The CDR3 length is 16 residues. CDR3 amino acids: CASSLAGTGAGYGYTF. CDR3 coding DNA: TGTGCCAGCAGCTTAGCCGGGACAGGGGCCGGTTATGGCTACACCTTC.